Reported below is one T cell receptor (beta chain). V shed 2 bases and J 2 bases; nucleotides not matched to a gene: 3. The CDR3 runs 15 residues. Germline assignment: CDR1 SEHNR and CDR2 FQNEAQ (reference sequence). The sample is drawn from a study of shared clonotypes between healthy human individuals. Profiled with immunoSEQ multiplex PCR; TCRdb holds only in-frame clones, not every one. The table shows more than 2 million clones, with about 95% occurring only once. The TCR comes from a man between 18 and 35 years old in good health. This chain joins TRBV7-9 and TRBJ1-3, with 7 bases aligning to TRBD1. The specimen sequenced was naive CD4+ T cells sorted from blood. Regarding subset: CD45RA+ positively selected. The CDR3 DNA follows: TGTGCCAGCAGCTTAACCGGGACAGCTGGAAACACCATATATTTT. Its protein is CASSLTGTAGNTIYF. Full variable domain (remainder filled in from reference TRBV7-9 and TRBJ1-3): DTGVSQNPRHKITKRGQNVTFRCDPISEHNRLYWYRQTLGQGPEFLTYFQNEAQLEKSRLLSDRFSAERPKGSFSTLEIQRTEQGDSAMYLCASSLTGTAGNTIYFGEGSWLTVV.